The rows below give T cell receptor beta chains drawn from one sample of a study of brain T cells in children with intractable seizures. The assay was immunoSEQ multiplex PCR, and TCRdb's table has in-frame clones only and misses some. The sample lists hundreds of thousands of clones, over 85% seen once, with roughly 6% in the top ten. The source was peripheral blood, collected 5 to 6 months after surgery. All receptors derive from a boy under two years old with tuberous sclerosis and intractable seizures. The conserved cysteine and the conserved F or W are not part of the CDR3 here.

>TRBJ1-1|TRBV6-5
ASSPTGTEAF
>TRBJ2-5|TRBV4-1
ASSPLWGPRGETQY
>TRBJ2-2|TRBV9
ASSVGPNTGELF
>TRBJ1-5|TRBV2
ASNGQGAEQDMQPQH
>TRBJ2-3|TRBV10-1
ASSESTDLFDTQY
>TRBJ2-5|TRBV2
ASHTGGVETQY
>TRBJ1-1|TRBV6-5
ASNLNTEAF
>TRBJ1-2|TRBV5-6
ASRVGQVKHGYT
>TRBJ1-2|TRBV5-1
ASSFGRGGGYT
>TRBJ2-5|TRBV6-5
ASIKDRGVGETQY
>TRBJ1-4|TRBV7-8
ASSQGQGREGEKLF
>TRBJ2-5|TRBV5-1
ASSPGLARETQY
>TRBJ2-1|TRBV21-1
ASSKEATSGHNEQF
>TRBJ1-1|TRBV7-3
ASSLGPVNTEAF
>TRBJ2-7|TRBV6-1
ASREAGSSYEQY
>TRBJ1-1|TRBV6-5
ASSYSSIFRTEAF
>TRBJ1-2|TRBV6-5
ASPAGSVGYT
>TRBJ1-4|TRBV5-1
ASSRTAGAPNEKLF
>TRBJ2-7|TRBV30
AAGGAAEQY
>TRBJ2-7|TRBV5-1
ASSAGFRGLHEQY
>TRBJ2-7|TRBV4-2
ASSQYIGSGGVSYEQY
>TRBJ2-2|TRBV3-1/TRBV3-2
ASSHPTGSTGELF
>TRBJ2-3|TRBV14
ASSHQTKTGRSTDTQY
>TRBJ2-5|TRBV11-2
ASSLWPGLLGETQY
>TRBJ1-3|TRBV6-8
ASRPPTERSGNTIY
>TRBJ1-1|TRBV6-5
ASTPSSSGEGEAF
>TRBJ1-1|TRBV7-9
ASSLGGQGLTEAF
>TRBJ2-7|TRBV4-1
ASSQEWHHPSYEQY
>TRBJ1-1|TRBV30
ATHRATNTEAF
>TRBJ2-4|TRBV30
AWSVPWAGNIQY
>TRBJ1-2|TRBV7-2
ASSLAGENYGYT
>TRBJ2-2|TRBV7-9
ASSFYLSENTGELF
>TRBJ1-4|TRBV7-2
ASSPDMDPEKLF
>TRBJ1-4|TRBV5-6
ASSWGNEKLF
>TRBJ2-7|TRBV5-1
ASSPRQVPYEQY
>TRBJ2-7|TRBV5-5
ASSLGDYEQY
>TRBJ2-3|TRBV24-1
ATSDDTGADTQY
>TRBJ2-7|TRBV11-2
ASSLFLRVAGVFYEQY
>TRBJ2-2|TRBV14
ASSQGTWGGELF
>TRBJ2-3|TRBV19
ASRITGTLTDTQY
>TRBJ1-2|TRBV29-1
SVEDWTGSGYT
>TRBJ1-4|TRBV7-6
ASSLSGGATNEKLF
>TRBJ1-2|TRBV5-1
ASSLAPGSSGYT
>TRBJ2-3|TRBV27
ASRRQGSTDTQY
>TRBJ2-3|TRBV7-9
ASYDPSTDTQY
>TRBJ1-5|TRBV28
ASSLIMGKSYSNQPQH
>TRBJ2-1|TRBV2
ATDWTDYNEQF
>TRBJ2-7|TRBV11-2
ASSLERGEQY
>TRBJ2-3|TRBV14
ASSQDWGFWADTQY
>TRBJ2-2|TRBV5-1
ASSLATGELF
>TRBJ2-7|TRBV19
ASSQTGNSYEQY
>TRBJ1-5|TRBV19
ASSIGPSNQPQH
>TRBJ1-2|TRBV5-1
ASSLGEGDGYT
>TRBJ2-7|TRBV30
AWSARGQGFSYEQY
>TRBJ2-2|TRBV11-3
ASRDRLAGELF
>TRBJ1-3|TRBV24-1
ATSDPFSGNTIY
>TRBJ2-3|TRBV7-2
ASSSRQGLGTDTQY
>TRBJ2-7|TRBV27
ASSPAPREAYEQY